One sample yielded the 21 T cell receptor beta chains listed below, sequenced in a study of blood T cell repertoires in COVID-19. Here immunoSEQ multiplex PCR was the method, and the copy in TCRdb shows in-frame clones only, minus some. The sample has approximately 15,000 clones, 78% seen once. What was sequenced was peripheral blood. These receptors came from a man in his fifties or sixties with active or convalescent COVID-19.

CDR3 protein: CASSPGGQGGNIQYF. The CDR3 region has the DNA TGTGCCAGCTCACCAGGGGGACAGGGAGGGAACATTCAGTACTTC. The chain employs TRBV18 and TRBJ2-4, with 9 bases lining up with TRBD1. Germline assignment: CDR1 KGHSH and CDR2 LQKENI. The CDR3 has 15 amino acids. V gave up 2 bases and J gave up 7 bases; unmatched junction bases: 6.

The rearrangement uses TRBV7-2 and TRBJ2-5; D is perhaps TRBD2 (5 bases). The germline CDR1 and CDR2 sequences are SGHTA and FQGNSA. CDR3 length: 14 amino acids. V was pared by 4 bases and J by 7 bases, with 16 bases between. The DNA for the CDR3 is TGTGCCAGCAGCTCTCGGGCGGGTTTGGGGACCCAGTACTTC. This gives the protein CASSSRAGLGTQYF. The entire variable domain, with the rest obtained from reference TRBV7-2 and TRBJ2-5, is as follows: GAGVSQSPSNKVTEKGKDVELRCDPISGHTALYWYRQSLGQGLEFLIYFQGNSAPDKSGLPSDRFSAERTGGSVSTLTIQRTQQEDSAVYLCASSSRAGLGTQYFGPGTRLLVL.

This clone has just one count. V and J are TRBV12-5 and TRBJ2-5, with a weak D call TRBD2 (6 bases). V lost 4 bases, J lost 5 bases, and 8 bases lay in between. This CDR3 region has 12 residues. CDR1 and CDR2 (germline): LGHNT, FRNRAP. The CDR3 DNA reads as TGTGCTAGTGGTTATGGGGGGGAGACCCAGTACTTC. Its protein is CASGYGGETQYF.

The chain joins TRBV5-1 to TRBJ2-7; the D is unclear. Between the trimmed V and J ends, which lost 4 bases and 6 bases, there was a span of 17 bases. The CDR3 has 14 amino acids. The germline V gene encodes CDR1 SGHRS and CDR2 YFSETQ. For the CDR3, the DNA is TGCGCCAGCAGCCTAAGAGAGGCCACGGGCGAGCAGTACTTC. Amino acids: CASSLREATGEQYF.

Here the CDR3 DNA reads TGTGCCAGCAGCTACGGGGACAGGGGCGTCAATGAGCAGTTCTTC. It codes for CASSYGDRGVNEQFF. The J gene is TRBJ2-1, the V gene TRBV7-9; 10 positions match TRBD1. The CDR3 has 15 residues. Trimming at V came to 4 bases and at J to 6 bases, leaving 6 bases not matched to a gene. The germline V gene has CDR1 SEHNR and CDR2 FQNEAQ (reference sequence).

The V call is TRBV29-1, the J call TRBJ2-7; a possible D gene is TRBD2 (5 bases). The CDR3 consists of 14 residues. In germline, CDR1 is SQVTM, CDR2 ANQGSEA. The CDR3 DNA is TGCACCTTAATAAAGCGGCCCCTTCCCTACGAGCAGTACTTC. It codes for CTLIKRPLPYEQYF.

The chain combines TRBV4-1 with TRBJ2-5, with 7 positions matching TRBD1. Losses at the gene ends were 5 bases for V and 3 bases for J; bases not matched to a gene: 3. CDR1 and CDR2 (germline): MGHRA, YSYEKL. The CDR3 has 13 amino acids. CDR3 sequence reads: CASSWGQKETQYF. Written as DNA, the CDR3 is TGCGCCAGCAGCTGGGGACAGAAAGAGACCCAGTACTTC.

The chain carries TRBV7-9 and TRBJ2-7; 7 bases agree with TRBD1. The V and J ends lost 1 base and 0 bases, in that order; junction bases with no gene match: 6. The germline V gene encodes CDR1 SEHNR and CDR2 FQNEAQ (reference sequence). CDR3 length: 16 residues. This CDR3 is CASSLGLSGGSYEQYF. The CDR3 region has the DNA TGTGCCAGCAGCTTAGGTCTGTCAGGGGGCTCCTACGAGCAGTACTTC.

The CDR3 sequence: CASSQSGGNEQYF. CDR3 in DNA: TGTGCCAGCAGCCAATCTGGGGGGAACGAGCAGTACTTC. The rearrangement links TRBV3-1 (or the pseudogene TRBV3-2) to TRBJ2-7; D might be TRBD2 (6 bases). The CDR3 is made up of 13 amino acids. Per germline, CDR1 LGHDT and CDR2 YNNKEL (reference sequence). Trimming left V 2 bases short and J 5 bases short, with 10 bases between.

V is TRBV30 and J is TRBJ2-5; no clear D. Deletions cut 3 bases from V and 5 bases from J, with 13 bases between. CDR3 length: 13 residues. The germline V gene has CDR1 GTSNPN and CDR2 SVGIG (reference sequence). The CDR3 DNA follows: TGTGCCTGGAGGCCGGTCCCCCGGGAGACCCAGTACTTC. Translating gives CAWRPVPRETQYF.

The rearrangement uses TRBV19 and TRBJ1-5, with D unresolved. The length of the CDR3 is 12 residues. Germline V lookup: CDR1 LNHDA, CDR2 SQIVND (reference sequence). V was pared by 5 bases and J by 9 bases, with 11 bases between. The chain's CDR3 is CASSPRSRPQHF. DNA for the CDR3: TGTGCCAGTAGTCCACGCTCCAGGCCCCAGCATTTT. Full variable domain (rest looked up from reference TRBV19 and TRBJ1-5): DGGITQSPKYLFRKEGQNVTLSCEQNLNHDAMYWYRQDPGQGLRLIYYSQIVNDFQKGDIAEGYSVSREKKESFPLTVTSAQKNPTAFYLCASSPRSRPQHFGDGTRLSIL.

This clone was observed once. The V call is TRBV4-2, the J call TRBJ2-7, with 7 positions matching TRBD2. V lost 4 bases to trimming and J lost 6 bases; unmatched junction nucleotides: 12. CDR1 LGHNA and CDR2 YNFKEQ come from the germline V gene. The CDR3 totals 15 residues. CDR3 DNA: TGTGCCAGCAGCCTCATTTCTAGCGGTACCGGCGAGCAGTACTTC. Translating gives CASSLISSGTGEQYF.

This chain's CDR3 is CASSLSQGRDEQYF. CDR3 sequence (DNA): TGTGCCAGCAGTTTATCACAGGGAAGGGACGAGCAGTACTTC. This sequence joins TRBV6-5 and TRBJ2-7, with TRBD1 as a possible D gene (6 bases). Deletions cut 4 bases from V and 5 bases from J, with 15 bases between. The CDR3 runs to 14 residues. Germline values: CDR1 MNHEY, CDR2 SVGAGI.

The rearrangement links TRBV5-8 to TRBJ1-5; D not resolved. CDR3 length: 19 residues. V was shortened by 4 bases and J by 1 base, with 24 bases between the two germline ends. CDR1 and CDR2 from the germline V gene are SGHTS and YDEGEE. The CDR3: CASSPLTHTGGGSNQPQHF. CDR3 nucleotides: TGTGCCAGCAGCCCACTAACACACACGGGAGGAGGCAGCAATCAGCCCCAGCATTTT.

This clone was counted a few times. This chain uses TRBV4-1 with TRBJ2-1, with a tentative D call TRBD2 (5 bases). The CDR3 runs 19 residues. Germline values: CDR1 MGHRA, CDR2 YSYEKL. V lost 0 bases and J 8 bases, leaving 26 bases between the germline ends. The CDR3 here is CASSQDNLRSGPGRDEQFF. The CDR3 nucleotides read TGCGCCAGCAGCCAAGACAATCTCCGGAGCGGTCCCGGCCGCGATGAGCAGTTCTTC.

The CDR3 spells CASSLYFGPYNEQFF. In DNA, the CDR3 is TGCGCCAGCAGCCTCTACTTTGGGCCTTACAATGAGCAGTTCTTC. The chain carries TRBV5-1 and TRBJ2-1; D gene unclear. Trimming removed 4 bases at V and 4 bases at J, with 15 bases between. The CDR3 covers 15 residues. Germline V gene data show CDR1 as SGHRS and CDR2 as YFSETQ.

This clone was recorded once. DNA of the CDR3: TGCGCCAGCAGCCAAGACAGGGGGGACACTGAAGCTTTCTTT. This translates into CASSQDRGDTEAFF. V usage is TRBV4-1 and J usage is TRBJ1-1; the match to TRBD1 covers 7 bases. CDR1 and CDR2 (germline): MGHRA, YSYEKL. V was pared by 0 bases and J by 3 bases, with 1 base of the junction left unmatched. The CDR3 loop spans 14 amino acids.

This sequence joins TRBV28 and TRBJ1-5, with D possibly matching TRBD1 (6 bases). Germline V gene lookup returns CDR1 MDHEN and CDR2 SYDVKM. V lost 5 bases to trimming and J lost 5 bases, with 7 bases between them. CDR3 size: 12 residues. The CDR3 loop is CASSTGYQPQHF. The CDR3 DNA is TGTGCCAGCAGTACAGGGTATCAGCCCCAGCATTTT.

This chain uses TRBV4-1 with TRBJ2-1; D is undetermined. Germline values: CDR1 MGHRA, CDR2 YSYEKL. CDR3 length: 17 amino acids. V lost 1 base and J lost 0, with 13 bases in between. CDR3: CASSQASEQSSYNEQFF. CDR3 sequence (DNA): TGCGCCAGCAGCCAAGCCTCAGAACAGAGCTCCTACAATGAGCAGTTCTTC.

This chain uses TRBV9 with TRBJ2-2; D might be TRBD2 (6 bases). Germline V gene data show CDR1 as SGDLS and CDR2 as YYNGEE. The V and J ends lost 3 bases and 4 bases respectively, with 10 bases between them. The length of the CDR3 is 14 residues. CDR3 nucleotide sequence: TGTGCCAGCAGCGACAGGAGGGGCACCGGGGAGCTGTTTTTT. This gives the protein CASSDRRGTGELFF.

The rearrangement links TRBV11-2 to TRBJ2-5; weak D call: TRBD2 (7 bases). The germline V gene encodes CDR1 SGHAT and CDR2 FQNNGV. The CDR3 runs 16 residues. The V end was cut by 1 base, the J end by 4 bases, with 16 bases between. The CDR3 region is CASSLGGRERRETQYF. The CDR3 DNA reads TGTGCCAGCAGCTTAGGGGGGCGGGAGCGCCGAGAGACCCAGTACTTC. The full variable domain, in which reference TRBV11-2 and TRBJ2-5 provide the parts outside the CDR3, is EAGVAQSPRYKIIEKRQSVAFWCNPISGHATLYWYQQILGQGPKLLIQFQNNGVVDDSQLPKDRFSAERLKGVDSTLKIQPAKLEDSAVYLCASSLGGRERRETQYFGPGTRLLVL.